This T cell receptor beta chain emerged from a study of blood T cell repertoires in COVID-19. This clone has a handful of counts. The data were produced by immunoSEQ multiplex PCR, yet TCRdb's version contains in-frame clones alone and is incomplete. The sample holds 310,000 or so clones, 90% seen once. There are 13 residues in the CDR3. Trimming removed 5 bases from V and 7 bases from J; junction bases left unmatched: 4. The germline CDR1 and CDR2 sequences are SGHTA and FQGNSA. Input material: PBMCs or T cells enriched from blood (not recorded which). The chain links TRBV7-2 to TRBJ1-5, with 8 bases aligning to TRBD1. This TCR derives from a woman aged 18-29 years with acute COVID-19. The CDR3 nucleotides are TGTGCCAGCAGCCTTGACAGGGGCCAGCCCCAGCATTTT. It codes for CASSLDRGQPQHF.